Listed below are T cell receptor beta chains from one sample, sequenced in a study of T cells after yellow fever vaccination. TCRdb itself ran the 5' RACE reads through MiXCR, one entry per CDR3 protein. The sample lists under 350,000 distinct CDR3 sequences; approximately 4% were seen once. The input for sequencing was PBMCs, taken 5 days after the yellow fever booster vaccination. The receptors here all came from a man younger than 35 who received the YFV17D yellow fever vaccine. The CDR3 runs from the conserved cysteine through the conserved F or W. Each record gives: V gene, J gene, D gene, clone size, CDR3 protein, CDR3 DNA. A D gene is named only where the DNA matches it firmly. The size entry is marked missing in some rows and otherwise reads once, few, many or a size class.

>TRBV5-1|TRBJ1-2|TRBD1|few
CASSEAGGYGYTF
TGCGCCAGCAGCGAGGCAGGGGGCTATGGCTACACCTTC
>TRBV7-2|TRBJ2-2|NA|few
CASSFVRGGELFF
TGTGCCAGCAGCTTCGTTAGGGGCGGGGAGCTGTTTTTT
>TRBV7-3|TRBJ2-1|TRBD2|NA
CASSLTSGGGYEQFF
TGTGCCAGCAGCTTAACTAGCGGGGGCGGCTATGAGCAGTTCTTC
>TRBV2|TRBJ2-5|NA|NA
CASSGISYQETQYF
TGTGCCAGCAGTGGGATTTCCTACCAAGAGACCCAGTACTTC
>TRBV18|TRBJ2-2|NA|NA
CASSPMTLNTGELFF
TGTGCCAGCTCACCCATGACTCTGAACACCGGGGAGCTGTTTTTT
>TRBV5-1|TRBJ2-7|NA|NA
CASSLARRGSTYEQYF
TGCGCCAGCAGCTTGGCCCGACGGGGGTCTACCTACGAGCAGTACTTC
>TRBV7-3|TRBJ2-2|TRBD2|NA
CASSSGLAPTGELFF
TGTGCCAGCAGCTCCGGACTAGCGCCCACCGGGGAGCTGTTTTTT
>TRBV5-6|TRBJ1-5|NA|NA
CASSLGHSNQPQHF
TGTGCCAGCAGCTTGGGCCATAGCAATCAGCCCCAGCATTTT
>TRBV7-8|TRBJ1-3|TRBD1|few
CASSPYRDSSGNTIYF
TGTGCCAGCAGCCCATACCGGGACAGCTCTGGAAACACCATATATTTT
>TRBV7-9|TRBJ2-1|NA|many
CASSLQASATNEQFF
TGTGCCAGCAGCTTACAAGCCAGCGCGACTAATGAGCAGTTCTTC
>TRBV9|TRBJ2-3|TRBD2|few
CASSVGTSGGYTDTQYF
TGTGCCAGCAGCGTAGGGACTAGCGGGGGGTACACAGATACGCAGTATTTT
>TRBV7-6|TRBJ2-2|NA|many
CASREVSGELFF
TGTGCCAGCCGGGAAGTGAGCGGGGAGCTGTTTTTT
>TRBV20-1|TRBJ2-5|TRBD2|few
CSAGRTSGETQYF
TGCAGTGCCGGACGGACTAGCGGGGAGACCCAGTACTTC
>TRBV7-2|TRBJ2-3|TRBD1|many
CASSPTWTGGTDTQYF
TGTGCCAGCAGCCCCACCTGGACAGGAGGCACAGATACGCAGTATTTT
>TRBV5-5|TRBJ2-4|TRBD2|many
CASSPPGGAIAKNIQYF
TGTGCCAGCAGCCCGCCGGGGGGAGCGATAGCCAAAAACATTCAGTACTTC
>TRBV10-2|TRBJ2-3|TRBD1|once
CASRDTGGTDTQYF
TGCGCCAGCAGGGACACAGGGGGCACAGATACGCAGTATTTT
>TRBV19|TRBJ2-7|NA|few
CASSPRTGSEQYF
TGTGCCAGTAGTCCCCGAACAGGGTCCGAGCAGTACTTC
>TRBV6-6|TRBJ2-3|NA|NA
CASRTISTDTQYF
TGTGCCAGCAGAACGATTAGCACAGATACGCAGTATTTT
>TRBV5-1|TRBJ1-4|NA|few
CASSLIGQADEKLFF
TGCGCCAGCAGCTTGATAGGGCAGGCTGATGAAAAACTGTTTTTT
>TRBV7-9|TRBJ2-7|NA|many
CASSLDWEGRSYEQYF
TGTGCCAGCAGCTTAGACTGGGAAGGGAGGTCCTACGAGCAGTACTTC
>TRBV20-1|TRBJ2-2|TRBD2|NA
CSARGGAGLAGELFF
TGCAGTGCTAGAGGCGGAGCGGGGTTGGCCGGGGAGCTGTTTTTT
>TRBV19|TRBJ1-1|NA|few
CAAGHNTEAFF
TGTGCGGCGGGACACAACACTGAAGCTTTCTTT
>TRBV7-2|TRBJ1-5|TRBD1|many
CASSVYRGLNQPQHF
TGTGCCAGCAGCGTATACAGGGGGCTCAATCAGCCCCAGCATTTT
>TRBV5-6|TRBJ2-5|NA|NA
CASSGTSTDPSTYNHQWGTQYF
TGTGCCAGCAGCGGGACCTCGACGGATCCATCAACATACAATCATCAGTGGGGGACCCAGTACTTC